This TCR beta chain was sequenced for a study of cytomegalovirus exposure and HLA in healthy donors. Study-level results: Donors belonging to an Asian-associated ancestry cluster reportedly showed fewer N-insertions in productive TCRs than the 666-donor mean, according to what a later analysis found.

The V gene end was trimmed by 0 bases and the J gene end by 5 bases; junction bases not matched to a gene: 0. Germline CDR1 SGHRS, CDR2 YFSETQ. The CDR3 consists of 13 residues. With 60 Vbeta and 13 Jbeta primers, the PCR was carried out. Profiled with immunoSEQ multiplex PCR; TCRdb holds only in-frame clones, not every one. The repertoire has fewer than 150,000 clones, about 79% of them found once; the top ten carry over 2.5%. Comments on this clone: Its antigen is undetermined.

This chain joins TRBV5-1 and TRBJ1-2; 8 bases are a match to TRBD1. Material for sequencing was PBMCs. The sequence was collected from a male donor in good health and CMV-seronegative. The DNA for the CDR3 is TGCGCCAGCAGCTTGGACAGGGGGTATGGCTACACCTTC. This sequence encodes CASSLDRGYGYTF. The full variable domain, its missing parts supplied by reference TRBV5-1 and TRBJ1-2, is KAGVTQTPRYLIKTRGQQVTLSCSPISGHRSVSWYQQTPGQGLQFLFEYFSETQRNKGNFPGRFSGRQFSNSRSEMNVSTLELGDSALYLCASSLDRGYGYTFGSGTRLTVV.